This T cell receptor (beta chain) was retrieved from a study of siplizumab effects on memory and regulatory T cells. Study-wide results and limits: Sequences that were alloreactive and traceable to unstimulated CD4+ memory cells were significantly reduced by siplizumab. Suppressive capability of dividing Tregs from siplizumab cultures went unverified.

This clone is a singleton in its sample. What it binds is unknown. Repertoires were generated with immunoSEQ multiplex PCR, while TCRdb's copy carries only in-frame clones and drops some. This sample has approximately 56,000 clones; around 98% occur once, and the top ten carry approximately 1%. The sequencing input was naive CD8+ T cells sorted from blood. This receptor was taken from a human donor in good health.

The CDR3 DNA is TGTGCCAGCAGCTTCCCTAGCTCCTACGAGCAGTACTTC. Translated, it gives CASSFPSSYEQYF. This chain links TRBV7-9 with TRBJ2-7; D is ambiguous. Trimming pared 3 bases from V and 0 bases from J, leaving 6 bases between. This CDR3 region has 13 residues. Per the germline V gene, CDR1 is SEHNR and CDR2 is FQNEAQ (reference sequence).